The TCR beta chain described here comes from a study of blood T cell repertoires in COVID-19. The CDR3 is made up of 16 amino acids. In germline, CDR1 is SGHAT, CDR2 FQNNGV. V dropped 5 bases and J dropped 2 bases, with 18 bases sitting between them. This clone was recorded a few times. Sequenced by immunoSEQ multiplex PCR; TCRdb stores in-frame clones only, minus some. The table includes about 62,000 clones, 80% to 90% detected once. The TCR sequence derives from a woman aged 60-75 years with COVID-19, enrolled during active disease. Material for sequencing was peripheral blood. This chain links TRBV11-2 with TRBJ1-2; a possible D gene is TRBD1 (6 bases). The CDR3 loop is CASSPPPGQWNYGYTF. CDR3 in DNA: TGTGCCAGCAGCCCGCCCCCCGGACAGTGGAACTATGGCTACACCTTC. The full variable domain, rest sourced from reference TRBV11-2 and TRBJ1-2, is EAGVAQSPRYKIIEKRQSVAFWCNPISGHATLYWYQQILGQGPKLLIQFQNNGVVDDSQLPKDRFSAERLKGVDSTLKIQPAKLEDSAVYLCASSPPPGQWNYGYTFGSGTRLTVV.